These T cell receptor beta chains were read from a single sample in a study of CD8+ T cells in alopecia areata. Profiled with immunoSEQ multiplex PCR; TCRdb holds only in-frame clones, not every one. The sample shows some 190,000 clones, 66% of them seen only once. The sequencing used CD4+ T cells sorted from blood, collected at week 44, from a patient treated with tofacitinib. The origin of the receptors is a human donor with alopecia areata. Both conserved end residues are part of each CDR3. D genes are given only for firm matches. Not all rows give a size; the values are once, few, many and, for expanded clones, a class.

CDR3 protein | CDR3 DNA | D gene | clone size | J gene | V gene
CASSLGLAGGTLLSHEQYF | TGTGCCAGCAGTTTGGGACTAGCGGGGGGTACTCTCCTATCCCACGAGCAGTACTTC | TRBD2 | once | TRBJ2-7 | TRBV28
CASSSKQGFGNEQFF | TGTGCCAGCAGCTCAAAACAGGGGTTTGGAAATGAGCAGTTCTTC | TRBD1 | - | TRBJ2-1 | TRBV7-2
CATSRDGREVYGYTF | TGTGCCACCAGCAGAGATGGGAGGGAGGTCTATGGCTACACCTTC | - | - | TRBJ1-2 | TRBV15
CASSLAFSYEQYF | TGTGCCAGCAGCTTAGCATTCAGCTACGAGCAGTACTTC | - | few | TRBJ2-7 | TRBV7-2
CASSQETGDYYEQYF | TGCGCCAGCAGCCAAGAGACAGGGGATTACTACGAGCAGTACTTC | TRBD1 | - | TRBJ2-7 | TRBV4-3
CATSRVLGNTEAFF | TGTGCCACCAGCAGAGTCCTGGGGAACACTGAAGCTTTCTTT | - | - | TRBJ1-1 | TRBV15
CASTRSTDTQYF | TGTGCCAGCACCCGAAGCACAGATACGCAGTATTTT | - | - | TRBJ2-3 | TRBV5-6
CASSQNREGMNTEAFF | TGCGCCAGCAGTCAAAACCGGGAGGGAATGAACACTGAAGCTTTCTTT | - | - | TRBJ1-1 | TRBV23-1
CASSGSNTEAFF | TGCGCCAGCAGTGGGTCGAACACTGAAGCTTTCTTT | - | few | TRBJ1-1 | TRBV6-6
CSVGRGGDNEQFF | TGCAGCGTCGGGCGGGGCGGGGACAATGAGCAGTTCTTC | - | - | TRBJ2-1 | TRBV29-1
CASSHEPLRGSYTF | TGCGCCAGCAGCCACGAGCCACTCAGGGGGAGCTACACCTTC | TRBD1 | - | TRBJ1-2 | TRBV4-3
CSVEKSDRGRYEQYF | TGCAGCGTTGAAAAGAGTGACAGGGGGCGGTACGAGCAGTACTTC | TRBD1 | - | TRBJ2-7 | TRBV29-1
CASSLRDSSTGELFF | TGCGCCAGCAGCTTGCGGGACAGTTCCACCGGGGAGCTGTTTTTT | TRBD1 | few | TRBJ2-2 | TRBV5-1
CSVKAGAPDTQYF | TGCAGCGTTAAAGCGGGGGCGCCGGATACGCAGTATTTT | TRBD2 | - | TRBJ2-3 | TRBV29-1
CAWSLRGTYEQYF | TGTGCCTGGAGTTTGAGGGGCACCTACGAGCAGTACTTC | - | - | TRBJ2-7 | TRBV30
CASSFGGQLNTEAFF | TGTGCCAGCAGCTTTGGGGGACAGCTGAACACTGAAGCTTTCTTT | TRBD1 | - | TRBJ1-1 | TRBV11-2
CSVKWTGAYEQYF | TGCAGCGTTAAATGGACAGGGGCTTACGAGCAGTACTTC | TRBD1 | - | TRBJ2-7 | TRBV29-1
CASSTLTGVSYNEQFF | TGTGCCAGCAGCACCCTGACAGGAGTCTCCTACAATGAGCAGTTCTTC | - | many | TRBJ2-1 | TRBV5-6
CASSAQGGTNEKLFF | TGTGCCAGCAGCGCCCAAGGGGGGACTAATGAAAAACTGTTTTTT | - | - | TRBJ1-4 | TRBV9
CASSLWPADYGYTF | TGTGCCAGCAGCTTGTGGCCAGCAGACTATGGCTACACCTTC | - | once | TRBJ1-2 | TRBV5-6
CASSFSRDRGVADTQYF | TGCGCCAGCAGCTTCTCGCGGGACAGGGGAGTCGCAGATACGCAGTATTTT | TRBD1 | once | TRBJ2-3 | TRBV5-1
CASSPVRSGPSTDTQYF | TGTGCCAGCAGCCCGGTAAGGAGCGGACCTAGCACAGATACGCAGTATTTT | - | once | TRBJ2-3 | TRBV11-2
CAIRSGELFF | TGTGCCATCCGCAGCGGGGAGCTGTTTTTT | - | - | TRBJ2-2 | TRBV2
CASSQSKNTEAFF | TGTGCCAGCAGCCAAAGCAAGAACACTGAAGCTTTCTTT | - | - | TRBJ1-1 | TRBV9
CASSLSRGDYGYTF | TGTGCCAGCAGCTTAAGCAGGGGAGACTATGGCTACACCTTC | - | few | TRBJ1-2 | TRBV7-2
CASSQDTWGGNSPLHF | TGCGCCAGCAGCCAAGATACATGGGGTGGTAATTCACCCCTCCACTTT | - | few | TRBJ1-6 | TRBV4-3
CSVGDGGLDTQYF | TGCAGCGTTGGAGACGGAGGTCTGGATACGCAGTATTTT | - | - | TRBJ2-3 | TRBV29-1
CASSKGVWDTEAFF | TGTGCCAGCAGTAAAGGGGTGTGGGACACTGAAGCTTTCTTT | - | - | TRBJ1-1 | TRBV6-5
CASSFLSGGGFGEQYF | TGTGCCAGCAGTTTCCTGTCGGGGGGGGGATTTGGCGAGCAGTACTTC | TRBD2 | - | TRBJ2-7 | TRBV27
CASSLLVEAPDTQYF | TGCGCCAGCAGCCTATTAGTAGAGGCCCCAGATACGCAGTATTTT | - | - | TRBJ2-3 | TRBV5-1
CASWGTDTFGYTF | TGTGCCAGTTGGGGCACCGACACATTCGGCTACACCTTC | - | few | TRBJ1-2 | TRBV19
CASSLKAGRSNEQFF | TGTGCCAGCAGCTTAAAGGCGGGTCGGTCCAATGAGCAGTTCTTC | - | - | TRBJ2-1 | TRBV7-2
CASSRVGHEQYF | TGTGCCAGCAGTCGGGTCGGACACGAGCAGTACTTC | - | - | TRBJ2-7 | TRBV13
CASSPGTGMYNEQFF | TGTGCCAGCAGTCCCGGGACAGGGATGTACAATGAGCAGTTCTTC | TRBD1 | - | TRBJ2-1 | TRBV2
CASSMGLAVSEQYF | TGTGCCAGCAGTATGGGACTAGCGGTTAGCGAGCAGTACTTC | TRBD2 | - | TRBJ2-7 | TRBV7-9
CASSLTGSQNSPLHF | TGTGCCAGCAGCTTGACAGGGTCCCAGAATTCACCCCTCCACTTT | TRBD1 | few | TRBJ1-6 | TRBV7-2
CASSLRPPRVGNQPQHF | TGTGCCAGCAGCTTAAGGCCCCCTAGAGTTGGCAATCAGCCCCAGCATTTT | - | - | TRBJ1-5 | TRBV7-2
CASREGTGPAEAFF | TGTGCCAGCAGGGAAGGGACAGGGCCTGCTGAAGCTTTCTTT | TRBD1 | - | TRBJ1-1 | TRBV25-1